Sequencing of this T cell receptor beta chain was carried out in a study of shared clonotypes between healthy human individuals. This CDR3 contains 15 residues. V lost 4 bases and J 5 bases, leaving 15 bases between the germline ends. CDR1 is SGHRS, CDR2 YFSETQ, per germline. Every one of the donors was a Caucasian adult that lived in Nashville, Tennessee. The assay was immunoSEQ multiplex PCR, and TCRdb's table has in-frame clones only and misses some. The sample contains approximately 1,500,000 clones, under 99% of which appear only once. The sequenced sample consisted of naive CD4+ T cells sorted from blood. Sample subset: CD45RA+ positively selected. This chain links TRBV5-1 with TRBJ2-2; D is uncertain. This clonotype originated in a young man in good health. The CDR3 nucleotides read TGCGCCAGCAGCCTAGATAAGACCCATACCGGGGAGCTGTTTTTT. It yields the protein CASSLDKTHTGELFF.